This TCR beta chain was sequenced during a study of blood T cell repertoires in COVID-19. Overall study context: COVID-19 samples from acute and convalescent phases originated in the United States, Italy and Spain. Nucleic acid was either cDNA or gDNA, and it came from T cells, B-cell-depleted T cells, or PBMCs.

Source study methods: Amplifying reference gene primers gave estimates of nucleated cell counts. Profiling relied on immunoSEQ multiplex PCR, and the TCRdb table lists in-frame clones only, not all of them. V and J calls and clone size are copied from that table; D and trimming were computed from the DNA. The table lists a few hundred thousand clones, approximately 90% of them singletons. Germline assignment: CDR1 SGHDN and CDR2 FVKESK. V lost 3 bases, J lost 4 bases, and 10 bases lay in between. The CDR3 has 13 residues. Those enrolled, adults aged roughly 18 to 90 years, came from under 25 US areas. This clone appeared once.

The V call is TRBV14, the J call TRBJ2-7; maybe TRBD2 (5 bases). This sequence was found in a woman under 30 who had recovered from COVID-19. Material for sequencing was PBMCs or T cells enriched from blood (not recorded which). The CDR3 sequence: CASSQTGVYEQYF. The CDR3 region has the DNA TGTGCCAGCAGCCAGACCGGGGTTTACGAGCAGTACTTC.